This TCR beta chain was identified during a study of shared clonotypes between healthy human individuals. Background on the study: Every donor yielded three CD4 naive, three CD4 memory, two CD8 naive and one CD8 memory plate. Study-wide results and caveats: A generally larger estimated richness was seen in naive subsets than in memory subsets.

Each of the donors was a healthy adult who was HIV-negative and had not had a recent acute infection or vaccination. The repertoire was sequenced with immunoSEQ multiplex PCR; TCRdb's copy has only in-frame clones and lacks some. The sample lists under 650,000 clones, 90% to 97% occurring once. Concerning this clone: Antigen unknown.

The V end lost 5 bases, the J end lost 5 bases, and 10 bases lay between the germline ends. CDR3 size: 13 residues. The germline gives CDR1 LNHDA, CDR2 SQIVND (reference sequence). Specimen: naive CD4+ T cells sorted from blood. Specified subset: CD45RA+ positively selected. The rearrangement joins TRBV19 to TRBJ1-5, with D maybe TRBD1 (5 bases). The clonotype was recovered from a woman aged 25 to 39 in good health. For the CDR3, the DNA is TGTGCCAGTAGTCCCTCGGGGCATCAGCCCCAGCATTTT. Translating gives CASSPSGHQPQHF.